This T cell receptor (beta chain) was observed in a study of T cell changes during pregnancy in multiple sclerosis. Sequencing used immunoSEQ multiplex PCR; TCRdb keeps in-frame clones, though not all of them. The sample lists tens of thousands of clones, just over 90% seen once, with approximately 6.2% in the top ten. The sequence was collected from a female donor with multiple sclerosis, enrolled in a pregnancy study. Material: CD8+ T cells from peripheral blood mononuclear cells, obtained before pregnancy.

CDR3 nucleotide sequence: TGTGCCAGCAGCCTCCAGGGGGCTGGCGGGGAGCTGTTTTTT. Its translation is CASSLQGAGGELFF. The chain has TRBV7-6 and TRBJ2-2, with 8 positions matching TRBD1. V lost 5 bases and J lost 7; bases outside the gene matches: 6. The CDR3 contains 14 residues. Germline CDR1 is SGHVS and CDR2 is FNYEAQ.